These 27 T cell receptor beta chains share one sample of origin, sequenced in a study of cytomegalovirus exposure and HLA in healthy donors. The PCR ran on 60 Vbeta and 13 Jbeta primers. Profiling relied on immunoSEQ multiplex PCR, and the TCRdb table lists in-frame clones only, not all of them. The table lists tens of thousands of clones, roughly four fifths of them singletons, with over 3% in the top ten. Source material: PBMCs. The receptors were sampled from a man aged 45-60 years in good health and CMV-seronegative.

The CDR3 sequence: CASTLLAGVDNEQFF. In DNA form, the CDR3 reads TGCGCCAGCACCCTTCTAGCGGGAGTAGACAATGAGCAGTTCTTC. The chain couples TRBV5-1 to TRBJ2-1, with 10 bases matching TRBD2. The CDR3 has 15 residues. Germline V gene data show CDR1 as SGHRS and CDR2 as YFSETQ. J gave up 5 bases and V 6 bases, and 8 bases lay outside the gene matches.

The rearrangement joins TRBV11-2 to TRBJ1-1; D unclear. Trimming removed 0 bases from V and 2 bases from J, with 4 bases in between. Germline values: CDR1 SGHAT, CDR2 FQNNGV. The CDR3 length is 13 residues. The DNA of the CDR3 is TGTGCCAGCAGCTTAGACAGAAACACTGAAGCTTTCTTT. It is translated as CASSLDRNTEAFF.

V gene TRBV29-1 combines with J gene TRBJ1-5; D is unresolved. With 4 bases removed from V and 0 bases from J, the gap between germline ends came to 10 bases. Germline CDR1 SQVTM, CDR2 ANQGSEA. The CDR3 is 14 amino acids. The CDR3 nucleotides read TGCAGCGTTGTGTCGGGGAATAGCAATCAGCCCCAGCATTTT. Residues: CSVVSGNSNQPQHF.

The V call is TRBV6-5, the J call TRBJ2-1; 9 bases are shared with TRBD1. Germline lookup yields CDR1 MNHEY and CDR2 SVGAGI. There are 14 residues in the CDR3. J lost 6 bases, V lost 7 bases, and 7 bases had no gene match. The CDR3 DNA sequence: TGTGCCAGCACTCGGACAGGGGATTTCAATGAGCAGTTCTTC. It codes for CASTRTGDFNEQFF.

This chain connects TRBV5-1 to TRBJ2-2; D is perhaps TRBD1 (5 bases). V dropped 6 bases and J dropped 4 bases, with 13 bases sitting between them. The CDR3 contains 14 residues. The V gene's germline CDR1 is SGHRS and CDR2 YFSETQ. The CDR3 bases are TGCGCCAGCAAAGACAGTCTGTCCACCGGGGAGCTGTTTTTT. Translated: CASKDSLSTGELFF.

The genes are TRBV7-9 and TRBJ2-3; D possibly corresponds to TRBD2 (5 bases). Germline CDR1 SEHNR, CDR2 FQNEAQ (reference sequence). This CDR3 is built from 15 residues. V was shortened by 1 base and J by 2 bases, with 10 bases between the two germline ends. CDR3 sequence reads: CASSLESSPTDTQYF. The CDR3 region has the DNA TGTGCCAGCAGCTTAGAGTCTAGCCCCACAGATACGCAGTATTTT. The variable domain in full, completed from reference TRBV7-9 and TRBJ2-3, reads DTGVSQNPRHKITKRGQNVTFRCDPISEHNRLYWYRQTLGQGPEFLTYFQNEAQLEKSRLLSDRFSAERPKGSFSTLEIQRTEQGDSAMYLCASSLESSPTDTQYFGPGTRLTVL.

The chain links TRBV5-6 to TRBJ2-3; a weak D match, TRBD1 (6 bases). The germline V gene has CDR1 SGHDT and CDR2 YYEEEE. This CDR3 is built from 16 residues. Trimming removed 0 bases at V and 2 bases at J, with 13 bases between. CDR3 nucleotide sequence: TGTGCCAGCAGCTTGGGAGTGCAGGGGTACACAGATACGCAGTATTTT. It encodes CASSLGVQGYTDTQYF.

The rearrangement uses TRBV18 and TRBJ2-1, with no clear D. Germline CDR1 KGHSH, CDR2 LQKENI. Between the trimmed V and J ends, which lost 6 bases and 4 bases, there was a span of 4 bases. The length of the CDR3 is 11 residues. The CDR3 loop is CASSSYNEQFF. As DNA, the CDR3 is TGTGCCAGCTCGTCGTACAATGAGCAGTTCTTC. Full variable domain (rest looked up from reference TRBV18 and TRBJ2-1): NAGVMQNPRHLVRRRGQEARLRCSPMKGHSHVYWYRQLPEEGLKFMVYLQKENIIDESGMPKERFSAEFPKEGPSILRIQQVVRGDSAAYFCASSSYNEQFFGPGTRLTVL.

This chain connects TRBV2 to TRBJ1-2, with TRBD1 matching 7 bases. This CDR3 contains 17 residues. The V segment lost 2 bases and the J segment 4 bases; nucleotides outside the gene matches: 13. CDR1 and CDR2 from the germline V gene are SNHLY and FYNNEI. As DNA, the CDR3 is TGTGCCAGCAGTGAATGGGCAGGGGGTAGGGGCAGCTATGGCTACACCTTC. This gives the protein CASSEWAGGRGSYGYTF.

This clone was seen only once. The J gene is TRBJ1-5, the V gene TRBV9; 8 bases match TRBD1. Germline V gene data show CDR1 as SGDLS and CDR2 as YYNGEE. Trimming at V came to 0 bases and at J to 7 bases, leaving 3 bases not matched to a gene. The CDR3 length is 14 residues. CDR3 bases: TGTGCCAGCAGCGTAGAACCAGGGGGCCAGCCCCAGCATTTT. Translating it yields CASSVEPGGQPQHF.

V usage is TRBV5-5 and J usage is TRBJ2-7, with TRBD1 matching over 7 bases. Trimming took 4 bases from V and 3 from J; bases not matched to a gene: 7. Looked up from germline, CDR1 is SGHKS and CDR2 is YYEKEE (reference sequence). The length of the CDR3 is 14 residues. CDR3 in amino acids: CASSGQGVRYEQYF. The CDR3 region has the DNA TGTGCCAGCAGCGGCCAGGGGGTTCGCTACGAGCAGTACTTC.

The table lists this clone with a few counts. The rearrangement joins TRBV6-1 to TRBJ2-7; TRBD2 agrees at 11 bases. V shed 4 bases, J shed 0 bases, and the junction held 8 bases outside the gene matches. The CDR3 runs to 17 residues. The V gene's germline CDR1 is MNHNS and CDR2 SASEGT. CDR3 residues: CASSGPIAGGSSYEQYF. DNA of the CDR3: TGTGCCAGCAGTGGACCTATAGCGGGAGGGAGCTCCTACGAGCAGTACTTC.

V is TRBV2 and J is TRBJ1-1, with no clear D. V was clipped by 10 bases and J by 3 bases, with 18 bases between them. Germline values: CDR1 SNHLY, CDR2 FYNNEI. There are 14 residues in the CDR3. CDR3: CATSRPPYDTEAFF. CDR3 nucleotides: TGTGCCACCTCTAGGCCCCCTTATGACACTGAAGCTTTCTTT.

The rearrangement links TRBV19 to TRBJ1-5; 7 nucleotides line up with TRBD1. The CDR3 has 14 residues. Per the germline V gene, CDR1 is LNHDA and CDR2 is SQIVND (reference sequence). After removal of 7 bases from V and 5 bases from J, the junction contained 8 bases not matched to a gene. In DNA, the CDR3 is TGTGCCAGTACTCGGGACAGTTCCTATCAGCCCCAGCATTTT. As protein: CASTRDSSYQPQHF.

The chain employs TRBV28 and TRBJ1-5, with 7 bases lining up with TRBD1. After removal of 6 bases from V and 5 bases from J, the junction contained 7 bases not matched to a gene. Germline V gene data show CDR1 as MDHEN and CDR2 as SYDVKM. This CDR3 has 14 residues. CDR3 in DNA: TGTGCCAGCAGAACTGACAGGGAATATCAGCCCCAGCATTTT. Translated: CASRTDREYQPQHF.

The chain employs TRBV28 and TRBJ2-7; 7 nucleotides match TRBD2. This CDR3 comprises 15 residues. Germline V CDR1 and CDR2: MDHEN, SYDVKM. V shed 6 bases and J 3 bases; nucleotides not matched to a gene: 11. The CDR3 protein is CASSAPDGRIYEQYF. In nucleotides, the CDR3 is TGTGCCAGCAGCGCCCCGGACGGGAGGATCTACGAGCAGTACTTC.

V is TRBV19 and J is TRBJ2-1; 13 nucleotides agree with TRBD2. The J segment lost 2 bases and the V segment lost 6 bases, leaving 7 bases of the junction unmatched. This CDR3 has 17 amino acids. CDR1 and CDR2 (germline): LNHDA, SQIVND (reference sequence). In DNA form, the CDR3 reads TGTGCCAGTAGCCCCCGAACTAGCGGGAGGGCCTACAATGAGCAGTTCTTC. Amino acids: CASSPRTSGRAYNEQFF.

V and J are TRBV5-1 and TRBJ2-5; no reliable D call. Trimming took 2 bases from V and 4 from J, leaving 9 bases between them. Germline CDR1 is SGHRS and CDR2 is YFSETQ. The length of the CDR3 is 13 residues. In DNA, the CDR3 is TGCGCCAGCAGCTTCTCTTTCGGAGAGACCCAGTACTTC. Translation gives CASSFSFGETQYF.

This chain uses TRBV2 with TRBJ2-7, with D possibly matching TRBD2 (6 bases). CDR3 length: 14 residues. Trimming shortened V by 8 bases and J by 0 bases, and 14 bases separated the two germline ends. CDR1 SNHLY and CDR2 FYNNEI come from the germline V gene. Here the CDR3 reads CASYAGTDSYEQYF. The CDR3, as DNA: TGTGCCAGCTATGCGGGGACCGACTCCTACGAGCAGTACTTC.

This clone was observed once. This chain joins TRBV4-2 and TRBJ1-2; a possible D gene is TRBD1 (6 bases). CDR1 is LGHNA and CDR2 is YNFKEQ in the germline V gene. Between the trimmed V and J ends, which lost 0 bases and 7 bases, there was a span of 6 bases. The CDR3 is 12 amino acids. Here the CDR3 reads CASSQEGAGYTF. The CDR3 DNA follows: TGTGCCAGCAGCCAAGAGGGGGCTGGCTACACCTTC.

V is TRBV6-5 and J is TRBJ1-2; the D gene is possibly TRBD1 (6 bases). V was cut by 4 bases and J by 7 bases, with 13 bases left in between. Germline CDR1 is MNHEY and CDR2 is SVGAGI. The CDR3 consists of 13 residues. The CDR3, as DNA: TGTGCCAGCAGTTCACGGGACAAAGGTGGCTACACCTTC. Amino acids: CASSSRDKGGYTF.

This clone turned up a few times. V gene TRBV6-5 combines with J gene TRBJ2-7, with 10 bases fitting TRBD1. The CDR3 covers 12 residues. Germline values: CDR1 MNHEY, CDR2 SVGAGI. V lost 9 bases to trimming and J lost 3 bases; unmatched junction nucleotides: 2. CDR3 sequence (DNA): TGTGCCAGTGGGGACAGGGGCTACGAGCAGTACTTC. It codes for CASGDRGYEQYF.

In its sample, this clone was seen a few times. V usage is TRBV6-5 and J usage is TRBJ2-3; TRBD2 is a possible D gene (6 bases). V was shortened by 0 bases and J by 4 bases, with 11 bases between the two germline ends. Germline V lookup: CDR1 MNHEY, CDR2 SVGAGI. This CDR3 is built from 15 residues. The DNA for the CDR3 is TGTGCCAGCAGTTACTCGTCGGGGAGGTCAGATACGCAGTATTTT. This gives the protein CASSYSSGRSDTQYF.

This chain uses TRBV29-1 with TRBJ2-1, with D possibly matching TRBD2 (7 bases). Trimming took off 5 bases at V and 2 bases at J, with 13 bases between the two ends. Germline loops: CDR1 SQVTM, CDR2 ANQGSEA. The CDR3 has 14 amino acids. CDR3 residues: CSVHKGGAYNEQFF. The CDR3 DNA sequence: TGCAGCGTTCATAAGGGGGGGGCCTACAATGAGCAGTTCTTC.

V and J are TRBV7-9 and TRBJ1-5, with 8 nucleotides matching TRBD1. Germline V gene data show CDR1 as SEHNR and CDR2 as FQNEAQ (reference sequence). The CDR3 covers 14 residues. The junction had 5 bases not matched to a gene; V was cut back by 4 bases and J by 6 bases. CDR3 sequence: CASSSTGVGQPQHF. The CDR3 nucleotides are TGTGCCAGCAGCTCGACAGGGGTCGGTCAGCCCCAGCATTTT.

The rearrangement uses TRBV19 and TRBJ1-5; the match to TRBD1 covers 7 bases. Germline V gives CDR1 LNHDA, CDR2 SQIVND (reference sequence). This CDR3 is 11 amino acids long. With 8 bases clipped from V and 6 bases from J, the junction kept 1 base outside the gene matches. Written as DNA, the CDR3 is TGTGCCAGTGGGACAGTTCAGCCCCAGCATTTT. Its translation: CASGTVQPQHF.

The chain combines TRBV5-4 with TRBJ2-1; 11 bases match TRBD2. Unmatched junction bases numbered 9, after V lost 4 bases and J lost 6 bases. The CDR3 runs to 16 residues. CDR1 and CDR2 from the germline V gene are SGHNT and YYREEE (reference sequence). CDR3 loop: CASSPAGTSGLNEQFF. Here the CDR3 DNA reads TGTGCCAGCAGCCCGGCCGGGACTAGCGGTCTCAATGAGCAGTTCTTC.